The source of this TCR beta chain is a study of blood T cell repertoires in COVID-19. Study information: From T cells, B-cell-depleted T cells, or PBMCs came the material, which was cDNA or gDNA.

The V gene's germline CDR1 is SNHLY and CDR2 FYNNEI. CDR3 length: 15 amino acids. Trimming cost V 2 bases and J 7 bases; bases outside gene matches: 5. In the study's own analysis: Nucleated cell number was recorded as an estimate derived from reference gene primer amplification. Only in-frame clones appear in the TCRdb table, and some are missing; sequencing was by immunoSEQ multiplex PCR. The DNA gave D and trimming, while V, J and clone size come from that table. The data show 200,000 to 300,000 clones, around 84% seen once. Sequences were obtained from peripheral blood. The chain recombines TRBV2 with TRBJ2-2, with 9 nucleotides matching TRBD2. The source is a man aged 35 to 55 who had recovered from COVID-19. DNA of the CDR3: TGTGCCAGCAGTGAAAGTAGCGGGAGTATCGGGGAGCTGTTTTTT. Protein sequence: CASSESSGSIGELFF.